These T cell receptor beta chains were read from a single sample in a study of blood T cell repertoires in COVID-19. Libraries were prepared by immunoSEQ multiplex PCR; TCRdb keeps only in-frame clonotypes and omits some of them. The table shows 150,000 or so clones, with around 87% occurring only once. The sequencing sample was made of peripheral blood. Every receptor here comes from a man older than 75 with acute or convalescent COVID-19. CDR3s include the opening cysteine and the closing phenylalanine or tryptophan. The order of the fields is V gene, clone size, J gene, D gene, CDR3 DNA, CDR3 protein. The D gene is left open where the match is weak. Not every row has a clone size; where given, it reads once, few, many or a size class.

v_gene: TRBV5-4
abundance: .
j_gene: TRBJ2-3
d_gene: TRBD2
CDR3nt: TGTGCCAGCAGAGGGGCCGGGGGGACAGATACGCAGTATTTT
CDR3aa: CASRGAGGTDTQYF

v_gene: TRBV5-1
abundance: .
j_gene: TRBJ2-3
d_gene: .
CDR3nt: TGCGCCAGCAGCTTGGAAATTGTAAGCACAGATACGCAGTATTTT
CDR3aa: CASSLEIVSTDTQYF

v_gene: TRBV5-1
abundance: .
j_gene: TRBJ1-6
d_gene: .
CDR3nt: TGCGCCAGCAGCTTGCGTTCTGGGCCCAATTCACCCCTCCACTTT
CDR3aa: CASSLRSGPNSPLHF

v_gene: TRBV6-1
abundance: .
j_gene: TRBJ1-2
d_gene: TRBD1
CDR3nt: TGTGCCAGCAGTGAGGGACAGGGGGCTTACTATGGCTACACCTTC
CDR3aa: CASSEGQGAYYGYTF

v_gene: TRBV7-9
abundance: .
j_gene: TRBJ2-7
d_gene: .
CDR3nt: TGTGCCAGCAGCTTAGGAACTGCGTACGAGCAGTACTTC
CDR3aa: CASSLGTAYEQYF

v_gene: TRBV12-3/TRBV12-4
abundance: .
j_gene: TRBJ1-1
d_gene: .
CDR3nt: TGTGCCAGCAGTTTCGGGGTCACTGAAGCTTTCTTT
CDR3aa: CASSFGVTEAFF

v_gene: TRBV6-5
abundance: .
j_gene: TRBJ1-2
d_gene: TRBD1
CDR3nt: TGTGCCAGCAGCCCGGACAGGTCCCCTTATGGCTACACCTTC
CDR3aa: CASSPDRSPYGYTF

v_gene: TRBV5-1
abundance: .
j_gene: TRBJ1-1
d_gene: .
CDR3nt: TGCGCCAGCAGCCGACGGTCAGGGGTGCCTGAAGCTTTCTTT
CDR3aa: CASSRRSGVPEAFF

v_gene: TRBV5-1
abundance: few
j_gene: TRBJ1-1
d_gene: .
CDR3nt: TGCGCCAGCAGCTTGGGGGGCGGGAGGGACACTGAAGCTTTCTTT
CDR3aa: CASSLGGGRDTEAFF

v_gene: TRBV11-2
abundance: once
j_gene: TRBJ2-1
d_gene: TRBD2
CDR3nt: TGTGCCAGCAGCTTAACCACACTAGCGGGGGGGCAGGTTGAGCAGTTCTTC
CDR3aa: CASSLTTLAGGQVEQFF

v_gene: TRBV6-2/TRBV6-3
abundance: .
j_gene: TRBJ2-4
d_gene: TRBD1
CDR3nt: TGTGCCAGCAGTTACGAGACAGGGGGATCTGCCAAAAACATTCAGTACTTC
CDR3aa: CASSYETGGSAKNIQYF

v_gene: TRBV24-1
abundance: .
j_gene: TRBJ2-2
d_gene: .
CDR3nt: TGTGCCACCAGTGAACAAACAGGGACCGGGGAGCTGTTTTTT
CDR3aa: CATSEQTGTGELFF

v_gene: TRBV5-1
abundance: .
j_gene: TRBJ1-3
d_gene: .
CDR3nt: TGCGCCAGCAGCTTGCTCGGCTCTGGAAACACCATATATTTT
CDR3aa: CASSLLGSGNTIYF

v_gene: TRBV6-4
abundance: .
j_gene: TRBJ2-2
d_gene: .
CDR3nt: TGTGCCAGCTCGACTCAGAACACCGGGGAGCTGTTTTTT
CDR3aa: CASSTQNTGELFF

v_gene: TRBV4-2
abundance: few
j_gene: TRBJ2-4
d_gene: .
CDR3nt: TGTGCCAGCAGCTCATGGACTACCCTAGCCAAAAACATTCAGTACTTC
CDR3aa: CASSSWTTLAKNIQYF